These 18 T cell receptor beta chains originate from one sample sequenced in a study of response to subunit inactivated influenza vaccine. TCRdb reanalysed the RT-PCR reads using MiXCR and keeps one entry per CDR3 protein. This repertoire shows about 500,000 distinct CDR3 sequences, 16% found once; its top ten account for less than 4%. Sequenced material: CD4+ T cells sorted from PBMCs, taken around 25 months after vaccination. These receptors were obtained from a man in his fifties or sixties who received an inactivated influenza vaccine.

This clonotype was picked up a small number of times. This chain joins TRBV6-1 and TRBJ2-3; D ambiguous. Trimming left V 6 bases short and J 5 bases short, with 21 bases between. Germline assignment: CDR1 MNHNS and CDR2 SASEGT. The CDR3 sequence is 16 residues long. In DNA, the CDR3 is TGTGCCAGCAGCCCCACGCCTTTGGCTGGAGTAGATACGCAGTATTTT. Residues: CASSPTPLAGVDTQYF.

The V call is TRBV5-1, the J call TRBJ2-5, with 11 bases lining up with TRBD1. Germline CDR1 is SGHRS and CDR2 is YFSETQ. V dropped 3 bases and J dropped 4; count of bases not matched to a gene: 2. The CDR3 totals 14 residues. CDR3 nucleotide sequence: TGCGCCAGCAGCTGGGGACAGGGGGGAGAGACCCAGTACTTC. It encodes CASSWGQGGETQYF.

This clonotype was seen a few times. This chain links TRBV7-9 with TRBJ1-6; D is perhaps TRBD1 (6 bases). The V and J ends lost 1 base and 7 bases respectively, with 11 bases between them. The V gene's germline CDR1 is SEHNR and CDR2 FQNEAQ (reference sequence). The CDR3 contains 15 residues. CDR3: CASSLVQGRNSPLHF. The CDR3 DNA reads TGTGCCAGCAGCTTAGTCCAGGGGAGGAATTCACCCCTCCACTTT.

This clonotype has only a few counts. The chain couples TRBV3-1 to TRBJ1-2; TRBD1 might be the D (6 bases). Trimming took 4 bases from V and 4 from J, leaving 13 bases between them. Germline values: CDR1 LGHDT, CDR2 YNNKEL (reference sequence). The CDR3 totals 14 residues. The CDR3 here is CASSPLGTIYGYTF. The CDR3 DNA reads TGTGCCAGCAGCCCGTTAGGGACAATCTATGGCTACACCTTC.

This clonotype was recorded many times. This chain connects TRBV5-1 to TRBJ1-3; D remains unclear. The V end lost 2 bases, the J end lost 1 base, and 4 bases lay between the germline ends. This CDR3 comprises 13 residues. Germline V lookup: CDR1 SGHRS, CDR2 YFSETQ. CDR3 loop: CASSFESGNTIYF. The CDR3 DNA follows: TGCGCCAGCAGCTTCGAGTCTGGAAACACCATATATTTT.

This clonotype has a count of ten or more. The chain uses TRBV29-1 and TRBJ2-7, with TRBD2 identical over 7 bases. The ends lost 7 bases at V and 2 bases at J; junction bases unmatched: 5. Germline V lookup: CDR1 SQVTM, CDR2 ANQGSEA. The CDR3 sequence is 12 residues long. DNA for the CDR3: TGCAGCGGGAACCGGGAGGCCTACGAGCAGTACTTC. It yields the protein CSGNREAYEQYF.

Only one count was recorded for this clonotype. The chain links TRBV5-5 to TRBJ2-7; the D is unclear. The CDR3 spans 14 residues. The germline CDR1 and CDR2 sequences are SGHKS and YYEKEE (reference sequence). With 8 bases removed from V and 3 bases from J, the gap between germline ends came to 18 bases. The CDR3: CARSPGLHCYEQYF. In DNA, the CDR3 is TGTGCCAGGAGCCCTGGGCTGCACTGCTACGAGCAGTACTTC.

This clonotype occurred a few times. The chain carries TRBV28 and TRBJ2-2; TRBD1 matches at 10 bases. The CDR3 contains 16 residues. Germline values: CDR1 MDHEN, CDR2 SYDVKM. Unmatched junction bases numbered 10, after V lost 7 bases and J lost 5 bases. The CDR3 spells CASKDSGTGVTGELFF. For the CDR3, the DNA is TGTGCCAGCAAAGATTCCGGGACAGGGGTGACCGGGGAGCTGTTTTTT.

The rearrangement uses TRBV7-3 and TRBJ2-4; TRBD1 matches 7 bases. This CDR3 comprises 12 residues. The J segment lost 9 bases and the V segment lost 5 bases, leaving 4 bases of the junction unmatched. Germline V gene data show CDR1 as SGHTA and CDR2 as FQGTGA. CDR3 sequence (DNA): TGTGCCAGCAGCCGGGACAGAGGCATTCAGTACTTC. It specifies CASSRDRGIQYF.

In this sample, this clonotype turned up a few times. The V call is TRBV20-1, the J call TRBJ2-2; D is unresolved. Germline CDR1 DFQATT, CDR2 SNEGSKA (reference sequence). The CDR3 is 15 amino acids. V shed 7 bases and J shed 4 bases, with 19 bases lying between them. The chain's CDR3 is CSVQRAGRGTGELFF. As DNA, the CDR3 is TGCAGTGTCCAACGGGCCGGGCGTGGCACCGGGGAGCTGTTTTTT.

This clonotype has a handful of counts. The J gene is TRBJ2-1, the V gene TRBV20-1; 12 bases fit TRBD1. The CDR3 extends over 15 amino acids. J lost 6 bases, V lost 5 bases, and 8 bases had no gene match. Germline assignment: CDR1 DFQATT and CDR2 SNEGSKA (reference sequence). CDR3 nucleotides: TGCAGTGCTCGTGGGGGACAGGGGGCGATCAATGAGCAGTTCTTC. Encoded protein: CSARGGQGAINEQFF.

The chain joins TRBV21-1 to TRBJ2-4; the D call of TRBD1 is as the table states it, not checked on the DNA. TRBV21-1 is annotated as a pseudogene. CDR3 size: 16 residues. The CDR3 nucleotides are TGTGCCAGCAGCGTAGGACAGCGCCGACGGGAAAACATTCAGTACTTC. Translation: CASSVGQRRRENIQYF.

This clonotype occurred a few times. This chain joins TRBV29-1 and TRBJ2-5; the D is unclear. This CDR3 is 13 amino acids long. Germline loops: CDR1 SQVTM, CDR2 ANQGSEA. V lost 7 bases and J 4 bases, leaving 16 bases between the germline ends. CDR3 DNA: TGCAGCGCTCGGAGATGGGGTGGAGAGACCCAGTACTTC. It codes for CSARRWGGETQYF. The full variable domain, completed using reference TRBV29-1 and TRBJ2-5, is SAVISQKPSRDICQRGTSLTIQCQVDSQVTMMFWYRQQPGQSLTLIATANQGSEATYESGFVIDKFPISRPNLTFSTLTVSNMSPEDSSIYLCSARRWGGETQYFGPGTRLLVL.

This clonotype was counted many times. J is TRBJ2-1 and V is TRBV5-1; 11 positions match TRBD2. The V gene end was trimmed by 5 bases and the J gene end by 5 bases; junction bases not matched to a gene: 6. This CDR3 spans 15 amino acids. The V gene's germline CDR1 is SGHRS and CDR2 YFSETQ. CDR3 bases: TGCGCCAGCAGTTTTAGCGGGGGGGCGCACAATGAGCAGTTCTTC. Its protein is CASSFSGGAHNEQFF.

The chain employs TRBV20-1 and TRBJ1-6; D unresolved. This CDR3 spans 14 amino acids. Germline loops: CDR1 DFQATT, CDR2 SNEGSKA (reference sequence). V was shortened by 3 bases and J by 6 bases, with 12 bases between the two germline ends. The CDR3 reads CSASVGSPNSPLHF. CDR3 sequence (DNA): TGCAGTGCTAGCGTGGGGAGCCCTAATTCACCCCTCCACTTT.

CDR3 protein: CASSDPPGADTQYF. For the CDR3, the DNA is TGTGCCAGCAGTGACCCTCCGGGCGCAGATACGCAGTATTTT. The V call is TRBV2, the J call TRBJ2-3; no clear D gene. The CDR3 contains 14 residues. V lost 3 bases to trimming and J lost 4 bases, with 11 bases between them. CDR1 and CDR2 (germline): SNHLY, FYNNEI.

This clonotype was seen many times. The chain has TRBV4-3 and TRBJ1-1; 8 nucleotides line up with TRBD1. The junction had 8 bases not matched to a gene; V was cut back by 6 bases and J by 5 bases. The CDR3 consists of 14 residues. Germline lookup yields CDR1 LGHNA and CDR2 YSLEER. This chain's CDR3 is CASSGQGGRTEAFF. In DNA form, the CDR3 reads TGCGCCAGCAGTGGACAGGGAGGGAGGACTGAAGCTTTCTTT.

This clonotype has just a few counts. The chain carries TRBV5-6 and TRBJ2-3; 12 positions match TRBD2. The CDR3 runs 20 residues. V lost 0 bases and J lost 0; bases outside the gene matches: 11. Per germline, CDR1 SGHDT and CDR2 YYEEEE. CDR3: CASSLGLAGVRARSTDTQYF. In nucleotides, the CDR3 is TGTGCCAGCAGCTTGGGACTAGCGGGAGTTCGAGCAAGAAGCACAGATACGCAGTATTTT. The full variable domain, rest sourced from reference TRBV5-6 and TRBJ2-3, is DAGVTQSPTHLIKTRGQQVTLRCSPKSGHDTVSWYQQALGQGPQFIFQYYEEEERQRGNFPDRFSGHQFPNYSSELNVNALLLGDSALYLCASSLGLAGVRARSTDTQYFGPGTRLTVL.